The source of this T cell receptor (beta chain) is a study of human T cells and chemical hapten exposure. This clonotype appeared a few times. Per germline, CDR1 ENHRY and CDR2 SYGVKD. There are 13 residues in the CDR3. The V and J ends lost 3 bases and 4 bases respectively, with 9 bases between them. Using its own MiXCR run on the RACE reads, TCRdb lists one record per CDR3 protein. The sample records about 80,000 distinct CDR3 sequences, around 9.4% being singletons. Indicated time point: healthy volunteer bleed at 6 weeks. It was from unfractionated whole blood that total RNA was extracted. Sequencing input: whole blood. The sequence came from a female donor in good health. Some clones in this sample may be carry-over from other donors' samples. The V gene is TRBV10-3, the J gene TRBJ1-2, with unresolved D. The CDR3 reads CAISDGTIYGYTF. The DNA of the CDR3 is TGTGCCATCAGTGATGGAACTATCTATGGCTACACCTTC.